This T cell receptor beta chain originates from a study of cytotoxic CD8 clonotypes in ibrutinib-treated CLL. Study-level background: After a median of around 68 months, around 15 patients stayed remitted and around twelve progressed; responses had been partial in roughly 25 and complete in 2. Average yields of 255,043 productive templates and tens of thousands of productive rearrangements characterized the samples.

Details on this clone: Its specificity is unknown.

Germline V gene sequence: CDR1 MDHEN, CDR2 SYDVKM. CDR3 length: 14 amino acids. V was trimmed by 5 bases and J by 5 bases, leaving 13 bases between them. Libraries were prepared by immunoSEQ multiplex PCR; TCRdb keeps only in-frame clonotypes and omits some of them. Among 200,000 to 250,000 clones listed, just under 80% were seen once. Whole-study findings and limits: Sampling schedules were unmatched across sustained-remission and progressing patients.

The sequence derives from a human donor with chronic lymphocytic leukemia. The chain uses TRBV28 and TRBJ1-5, with D unclear. The sequences come from PBMCs, collected after 12 months of ibrutinib treatment. CDR3 residues: CASSTPFGDQPQHF. The CDR3, as DNA: TGTGCCAGCAGTACTCCCTTTGGGGATCAGCCCCAGCATTTT.